This T cell receptor (beta chain) was captured in a study of cytomegalovirus exposure and HLA in healthy donors. Deletions cut 1 base from V and 3 bases from J, with 12 bases between. CDR3 length: 15 amino acids. Germline assignment: CDR1 LGHNA and CDR2 YNFKEQ. Everyone who donated was a healthy bone marrow donor. Whole-study results and caveats: The number of N-insertions in an Asian-associated ancestry cluster was reportedly below the roughly 670-donor mean in a later analysis. Within the data, a cluster of highly shared sequence variants was likely a sequencing artifact. Researchers reported that a few CMV-associated chains were confirmed in vitro as CMV antigen-specific.

A word on this clone: Its antigen is still unknown.

Use of 60 Vbeta and 13 Jbeta primers characterized the PCR. Produced via immunoSEQ multiplex PCR; TCRdb's table is partial and in-frame only. The sample shows fewer than 350,000 clones, over 85% of them seen only once. The chain has TRBV4-2 and TRBJ1-1; the D gene is possibly TRBD1 (5 bases). Sequencing was performed on PBMCs. The sequence was obtained from a woman aged 18-29 years in good health and CMV-seronegative. The CDR3 loop reads CASSQGAGGDTEAFF. The CDR3, as DNA: TGTGCCAGCAGCCAAGGAGCGGGAGGGGACACTGAAGCTTTCTTT.